This T cell receptor beta chain originates from a study of Tregs in tolerant kidney transplant recipients. Study observations and caveats: This study did not directly address biological reproducibility. Expanding Tregs on activated donor B cells appeared to best identify donor-specific TCRbeta clones. Donor-specific Treg expansion exceeded global Treg expansion in tolerant patients, suggesting antigen drive.

Only in-frame clones appear in the TCRdb table, and some are missing; sequencing was by immunoSEQ multiplex PCR. Of over 85,000 clones detected, approximately 93% appear once; the ten largest clones hold approximately 0.5%. Germline CDR1 is SGHTA and CDR2 is FQGNSA. The J segment lost 4 bases and the V segment lost 4 bases, leaving 11 bases of the junction unmatched. CDR3 length: 17 residues. As concerns this clone: Its antigen remains unknown.

This clonotype was sampled from a human donor who received a combined kidney and bone marrow transplant. J is TRBJ2-7 and V is TRBV7-2; 12 bases match TRBD2. This material consisted of CD4+ T cells from blood, taken before the transplant. The CDR3, as DNA: TGTGCCAGCAGCTACAGACTAGCGGGAGTCTTAGTATACGAGCAGTACTTC. It codes for CASSYRLAGVLVYEQYF.